This note documents a single TCR beta chain sequence. The entry originates in a study of blood T cell repertoires in COVID-19. Study context: The United States, Italy and Spain supplied acute and convalescent COVID-19 samples. T cells, B-cell-depleted T cells, or PBMCs provided the cDNA or gDNA that served as material.

As originally analysed: Estimation of nucleated cell counts relied on the amplification of reference gene primers. Assay: immunoSEQ multiplex PCR; the TCRdb copy retains only in-frame clones and omits some. Clone size and the V and J calls come from that table; the DNA yielded D and trimming. The sample consists of fewer than 300,000 clones, nearly 90% of them appearing once. The V end was cut by 0 bases, the J end by 3 bases, with 3 bases between. This CDR3 region has 12 residues. Germline-derived CDR1 and CDR2 are SGDLS and YYNGEE. The chain is built from TRBV9 and TRBJ1-2, with D unresolved. The TCR originated in a young man with active or convalescent COVID-19. The sample consisted of peripheral blood. In DNA, the CDR3 is TGTGCCAGCAGCGTAGGGCACTATGGCTACACCTTC. Amino acid sequence: CASSVGHYGYTF.